Shown below are 16 T cell receptor beta chains from a single sample sequenced in a study of graft-versus-host responses after intestinal transplantation. Their specific antigens are unknown. The repertoire was sequenced with immunoSEQ multiplex PCR; TCRdb's copy has only in-frame clones and lacks some. The data show fewer than 90,000 clones, about 95% seen once. The source was unstimulated CD4+ T cells sorted from spleen or lymph node cells, collected before transplant. The receptors here all came from a human donor who was the organ donor for an intestinal transplant.

V is TRBV13 and J is TRBJ1-3; D is unclear. The V and J ends lost 2 bases and 4 bases respectively, with 12 bases between them. In germline, CDR1 is PRHDT, CDR2 FYEKMQ (reference sequence). The CDR3 is 15 amino acids. CDR3 coding DNA: TGTGCCAGCAGCTTAATGGGTATCACGGGAAACACCATATATTTT. Encoded protein: CASSLMGITGNTIYF.

The V and J genes are TRBV5-4 and TRBJ1-6; D possibly corresponds to TRBD1 (6 bases). The CDR3 spans 16 residues. The V gene lost 4 bases and the J gene lost 0 bases, with 11 bases spanning the gap. Germline V gene data show CDR1 as SGHNT and CDR2 as YYREEE (reference sequence). Here the CDR3 DNA reads TGTGCCAGCAGCGAGACAGGAAGCTCCTATAATTCACCCCTCCACTTT. As protein: CASSETGSSYNSPLHF.

The genes are TRBV7-9 and TRBJ1-2; no reliable D call. The CDR3 is made up of 13 amino acids. Germline V gene lookup returns CDR1 SEHNR and CDR2 FQNEAQ (reference sequence). With 1 base removed from V and 4 bases from J, the gap between germline ends came to 7 bases. In DNA, the CDR3 is TGTGCCAGCAGCTTAGACACAGTCTATGGCTACACCTTC. This translates into CASSLDTVYGYTF.

The chain couples TRBV30 to TRBJ1-2; TRBD1 is a possible D gene (5 bases). The CDR3 loop spans 14 amino acids. With 5 bases removed from V and 2 bases from J, the gap between germline ends came to 15 bases. From germline, CDR1 is GTSNPN and CDR2 SVGIG (reference sequence). For the CDR3, the DNA is TGTGCCTGGGATCGTGCAGGGAACAACTATGGCTACACCTTC. Translation gives CAWDRAGNNYGYTF.

The V call is TRBV7-2, the J call TRBJ1-5; possible D gene TRBD1, 5 bases. This CDR3 comprises 16 residues. The ends were cut back, 1 base at V and 7 bases at J, with 17 bases in the middle. Germline CDR1 is SGHTA and CDR2 is FQGNSA. DNA for the CDR3: TGTGCCAGCAGCTTAGAGGTAGCGGGGGTGGGACAGCCCCAGCATTTT. The encoded protein is CASSLEVAGVGQPQHF.

This clone is a singleton in its sample. J is TRBJ2-1 and V is TRBV4-3; either TRBD1 or TRBD2 may fit D (6 bases each). The CDR3 length is 17 residues. Trimming removed 0 bases from V and 2 bases from J, with 14 bases in between. Germline assignment: CDR1 LGHNA and CDR2 YSLEER. DNA of the CDR3: TGCGCCAGCAGCCAAGATACAGGGACTCGACCCTACAATGAGCAGTTCTTC. This codes for CASSQDTGTRPYNEQFF.

The chain carries TRBV27 and TRBJ1-2, with 8 bases lining up with TRBD1. Germline CDR1 MNHEY, CDR2 SMNVEV (reference sequence). V lost 4 bases and J lost 8; bases outside the gene matches: 15. CDR3 length: 16 residues. The CDR3 sequence: CASSSLGAGGAGGYTF. The CDR3 DNA is TGTGCCAGCAGTTCCCTCGGGGCAGGGGGCGCGGGAGGCTACACCTTC.

The chain couples TRBV5-6 to TRBJ1-1, with D unclear. This CDR3 region has 13 residues. Trimming cost V 0 bases and J 7 bases, with 10 bases left between them. CDR1 is SGHDT and CDR2 is YYEEEE in the germline V gene. The CDR3 DNA reads as TGTGCCAGCAGCTTGGGCGGGAGTGGTGAAGCTTTCTTT. It specifies CASSLGGSGEAFF.

This sequence joins TRBV7-8 and TRBJ1-6; tentatively, D is TRBD1 (6 bases). Per germline, CDR1 SGHVS and CDR2 FQNEAQ. The germline V and J ends were trimmed by 1 base and 7 bases, with 11 bases remaining between them. CDR3 length: 15 residues. Here the CDR3 reads CASSLGTAPNSPLHF. The CDR3 DNA sequence: TGTGCCAGCAGCTTAGGGACAGCTCCGAATTCACCCCTCCACTTT. The whole variable domain, filled in from reference TRBV7-8 and TRBJ1-6, reads GAGVSQSPRYKVAKRGQDVALRCDPISGHVSLFWYQQALGQGPEFLTYFQNEAQLDKSGLPSDRFFAERPEGSVSTLKIQRTQQEDSAVYLCASSLGTAPNSPLHFGNGTRLTVT.

This clone was observed a handful of times. The V and J genes are TRBV7-9 and TRBJ1-1; 9 bases are shared with TRBD1. CDR1 and CDR2 (germline): SEHNR, FQNEAQ (reference sequence). V lost 5 bases, J lost 0 bases, and 7 bases stayed unmatched. This CDR3 is built from 16 residues. CDR3 in amino acids: CASSRGDRAMNTEAFF. The CDR3 nucleotides are TGTGCCAGCAGCCGTGGGGACAGGGCTATGAACACTGAAGCTTTCTTT.

V is TRBV5-1 and J is TRBJ2-5, with TRBD1 as a possible D gene (6 bases). The V end lost 4 bases, the J end lost 2 bases, and 15 bases lay between the germline ends. Germline assignment: CDR1 SGHRS and CDR2 YFSETQ. The length of the CDR3 is 15 residues. The CDR3 coding sequence is TGCGCCAGCAGCCCTCTTACGGGACATCAAGAGACCCAGTACTTC. Its protein is CASSPLTGHQETQYF.

This clone appeared once. This chain uses TRBV19 with TRBJ1-5, with D uncertain. Trimming left V 3 bases short and J 4 bases short, with 10 bases between. The CDR3 is 14 residues long. Germline V gene lookup returns CDR1 LNHDA and CDR2 SQIVND (reference sequence). The CDR3 reads CASSIIVFNQPQHF. The CDR3 DNA is TGTGCCAGTAGTATTATTGTGTTTAATCAGCCCCAGCATTTT. The full variable domain, with the rest looked up from reference TRBV19 and TRBJ1-5, is DGGITQSPKYLFRKEGQNVTLSCEQNLNHDAMYWYRQDPGQGLRLIYYSQIVNDFQKGDIAEGYSVSREKKESFPLTVTSAQKNPTAFYLCASSIIVFNQPQHFGDGTRLSIL.

The chain couples TRBV28 to TRBJ1-5; D is ambiguous. CDR1 and CDR2 (germline): MDHEN, SYDVKM. The length of the CDR3 is 14 residues. Trimming pared 3 bases from V and 6 bases from J, leaving 12 bases between. The CDR3 loop reads CASSFRWGFQPQHF. Here the CDR3 DNA reads TGTGCCAGCAGTTTCAGGTGGGGTTTTCAGCCCCAGCATTTT.

The J gene is TRBJ2-7, the V gene TRBV15; no clear D gene. V was cut by 5 bases and J by 4 bases, with 12 bases left in between. The CDR3 has 13 amino acids. CDR1 and CDR2 (germline): LNHNV, YYDKDF (reference sequence). CDR3 sequence (DNA): TGTGCCACCAGCCTAACGATTTCTTACGAGCAGTACTTC. This translates into CATSLTISYEQYF.

The chain carries TRBV23-1 and TRBJ2-7; perhaps TRBD1 as D (5 bases). TRBV23-1 is identified as an open reading frame with a role that is uncertain. V lost 2 bases to trimming and J lost 1 base, with 9 bases between them. CDR3 length: 14 amino acids. Written as DNA, the CDR3 is TGCGCCAGCAGTCAAGACAGAGCTTCCTACGAGCAGTACTTC. Protein: CASSQDRASYEQYF.

The DNA of the CDR3 is TGTGCCAGCAGCTTTGGGACAGGGTGGGACACTGAAGCTTTCTTT. Its translation: CASSFGTGWDTEAFF. The chain links TRBV5-4 to TRBJ1-1; 9 nucleotides match TRBD1. In germline, CDR1 is SGHNT, CDR2 YYREEE (reference sequence). With V trimmed by 2 bases and J by 3 bases, 5 bases remained unmatched. The length of the CDR3 is 15 residues.